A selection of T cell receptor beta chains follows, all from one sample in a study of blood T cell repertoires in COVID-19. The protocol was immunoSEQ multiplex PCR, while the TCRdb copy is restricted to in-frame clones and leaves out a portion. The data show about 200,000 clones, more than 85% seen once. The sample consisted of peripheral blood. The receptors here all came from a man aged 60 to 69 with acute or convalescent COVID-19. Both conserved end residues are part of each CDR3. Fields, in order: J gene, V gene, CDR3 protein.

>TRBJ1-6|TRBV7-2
CASSLVQGFSYNSPLHF
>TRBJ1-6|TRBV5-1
CASSQPGQGESYNSPLHF
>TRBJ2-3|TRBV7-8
CASSLDRDRGTDTQYF
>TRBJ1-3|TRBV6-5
CASRRQGGDTIYF
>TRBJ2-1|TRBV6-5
CASRLHDSSYNEQFF
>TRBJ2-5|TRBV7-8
CASRFSNYQETQYF
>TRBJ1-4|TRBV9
CASSESRGRGEKLFF
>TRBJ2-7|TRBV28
CASTLEGQDSYEQYF
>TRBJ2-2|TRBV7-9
CASSFGGASTGELFF
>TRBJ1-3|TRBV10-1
CASSESKVWGDDSGNTIYF
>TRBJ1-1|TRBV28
CASSEPRSGGSTEAFF
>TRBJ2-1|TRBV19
CASSPARGREQFF
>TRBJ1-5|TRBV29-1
CSVRAGLNQPQHF
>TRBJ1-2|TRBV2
CASSGRGAGYGYTF
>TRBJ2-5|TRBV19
CASSEREYQETQYF
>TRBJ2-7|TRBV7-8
CASIISGTGPYEQYF
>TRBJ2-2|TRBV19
CASSSDIANTGELFF
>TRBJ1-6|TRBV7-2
CASSLRFGSPLHF
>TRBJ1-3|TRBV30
CAWRQGVLGNTIYF
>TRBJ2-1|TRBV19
CASSIRGWTTSGAHEQFF
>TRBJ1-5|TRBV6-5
CASRRRASNQPQHF
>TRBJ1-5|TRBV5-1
CASSLEGAGNQPQHF
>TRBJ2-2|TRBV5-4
CASSLASVSTGELFF
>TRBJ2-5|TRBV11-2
CASSVDRGRAGTQYF
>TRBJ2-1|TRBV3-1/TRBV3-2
CASSLRSGQGYNEQFF
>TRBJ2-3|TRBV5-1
CASYRVGTDTQYF
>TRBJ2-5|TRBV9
CASSVDDRNQETQYF
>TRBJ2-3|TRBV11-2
CASSLVLSGSTDTQYF
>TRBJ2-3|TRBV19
CASSLAGGSFRDTQYF
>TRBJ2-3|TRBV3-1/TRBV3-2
CASSQARTDTQYF
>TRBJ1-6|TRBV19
CASTLEAGSSYNSPLHF
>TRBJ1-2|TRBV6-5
CASRSDRGSYGYTF
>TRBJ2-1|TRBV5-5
CASSFVWGLTSYNEQFF
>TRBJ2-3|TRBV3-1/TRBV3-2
CASSPLSRTSTDTQYF
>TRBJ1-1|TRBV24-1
CATSEQGNTEAFF
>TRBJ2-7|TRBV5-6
CASSFRDYSYEQYF
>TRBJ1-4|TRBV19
CASSGGTAQNEKLFF
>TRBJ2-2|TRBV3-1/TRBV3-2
CASNNGYRAGELFF
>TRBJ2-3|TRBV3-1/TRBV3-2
CASSQDSAGWADTQYF
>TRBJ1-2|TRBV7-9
CASSLAASNYGYTF
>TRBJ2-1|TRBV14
CASSLGPSNEQFF
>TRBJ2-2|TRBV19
CASSIQGINTGELFF
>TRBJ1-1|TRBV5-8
CASSLGAPVKHTEAFF
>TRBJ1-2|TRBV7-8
CASSLTPGQGVSGYGYTF
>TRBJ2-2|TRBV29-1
CSVSDRGMNTGELFF
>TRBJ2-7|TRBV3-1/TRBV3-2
CASSQGGHPQYF
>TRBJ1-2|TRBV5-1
CASSLIQGGGYTF
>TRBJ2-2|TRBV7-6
CASSLAQGDRDNTGELFF